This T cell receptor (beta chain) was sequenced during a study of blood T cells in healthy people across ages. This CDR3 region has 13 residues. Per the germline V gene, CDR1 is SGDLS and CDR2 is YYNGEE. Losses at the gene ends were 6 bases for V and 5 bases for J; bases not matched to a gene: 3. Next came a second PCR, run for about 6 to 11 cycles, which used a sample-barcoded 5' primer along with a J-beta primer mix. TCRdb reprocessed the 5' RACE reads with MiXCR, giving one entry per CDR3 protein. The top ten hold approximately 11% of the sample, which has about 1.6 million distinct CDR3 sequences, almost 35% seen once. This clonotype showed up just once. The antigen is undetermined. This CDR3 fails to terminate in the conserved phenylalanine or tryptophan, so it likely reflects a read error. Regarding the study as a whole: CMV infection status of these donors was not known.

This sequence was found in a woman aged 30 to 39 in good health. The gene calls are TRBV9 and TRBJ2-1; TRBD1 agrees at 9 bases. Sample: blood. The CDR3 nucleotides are TGTGCCAGCACAGACAGGGGGGACAATGAGCAGTTCGTC. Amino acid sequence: CASTDRGDNEQFV.